The present TCR beta chain was sequenced within a study of Ad26.COV2.S vaccination and SARS-CoV-2 variants. Treatment specified: about 20 received Ad26.COV2.S at low or high dose, single or two shots; roughly five received placebo; per-sample allocation not given. Sampling was done on day 63 after the first vaccine or placebo injection. Repertoires were generated with immunoSEQ multiplex PCR, while TCRdb's copy carries only in-frame clones and drops some. The sample holds 400,000 to 450,000 clones, 80% to 95% seen once. This clone came up once. The trim removed 1 base at V and 3 bases at J, leaving 0 bases unmatched. This CDR3 is built from 13 residues. Germline values: CDR1 WNHNN, CDR2 SYGVQD (reference sequence).

The sample in question was peripheral blood, obtained in a trial of Ad26.COV2.S vaccine versus placebo. The chain is built from TRBV10-1 and TRBJ2-7, with TRBD1 matching 7 bases. The sequence was obtained from a person between 18 and 65 years old who received the Ad26.COV2.S COVID-19 vaccine or a placebo. CDR3 amino acids: CASSEYRGYEQYF. The CDR3, as DNA: TGCGCCAGCAGTGAGTACAGGGGCTACGAGCAGTACTTC.